These 25 T cell receptor beta chains share one sample of origin, sequenced in a study of radiation and T cells in renal cell carcinoma. The assay was immunoSEQ multiplex PCR, and TCRdb's table has in-frame clones only and misses some. Of roughly 130,000 clones in the sample, over 75% were seen once. Time point in this sample: blood 2 weeks post-SBRT. Treatment in this sample: 15 Gy SBRT to primary tumor, nephrectomy 4 weeks later. The specimen was blood, collected from a patient whose treatment included radiotherapy and nephrectomy. These receptor sequences come from a woman in her fifties or sixties with renal cell carcinoma.

The rearrangement joins TRBV28 to TRBJ1-3; D might be TRBD1 (5 bases). CDR3 size: 16 residues. Germline V gene sequence: CDR1 MDHEN, CDR2 SYDVKM. V was shortened by 4 bases and J by 0 bases, with 13 bases between the two germline ends. The CDR3 loop reads CASSSGLGGSGNTIYF. CDR3 nucleotides: TGTGCCAGCAGTTCCGGGCTCGGGGGCTCTGGAAACACCATATATTTT.

This sequence joins TRBV5-1 and TRBJ2-5; possibly TRBD2 for D (7 bases). Germline V gene lookup returns CDR1 SGHRS and CDR2 YFSETQ. The CDR3 is made up of 16 amino acids. V was clipped by 1 base and J by 2 bases, with 15 bases between them. CDR3 bases: TGCGCCAGCAGCTTGTGGGGGGGCTCGAAACAAGAGACCCAGTACTTC. Its protein is CASSLWGGSKQETQYF.

V is TRBV29-1 and J is TRBJ2-2; perhaps TRBD2 as D (5 bases). The V end was cut by 4 bases, the J end by 7 bases, with 13 bases between. The CDR3 totals 13 residues. CDR1 and CDR2 (germline): SQVTM, ANQGSEA. The CDR3 nucleotides read TGCAGCGTTGGCTATGGAGGAATCGGGGAGCTGTTTTTT. Translated: CSVGYGGIGELFF.

V is TRBV5-1 and J is TRBJ1-4, with 8 nucleotides matching TRBD1. This CDR3 comprises 14 residues. The J segment lost 6 bases and the V segment lost 4 bases, leaving 5 bases of the junction unmatched. Germline-derived CDR1 and CDR2 are SGHRS and YFSETQ. The CDR3 DNA reads as TGCGCCAGCAGCCTAGGGACAGGACATGAAAAACTGTTTTTT. Its protein product is CASSLGTGHEKLFF. The complete variable domain, with remaining parts taken from reference TRBV5-1 and TRBJ1-4, reads KAGVTQTPRYLIKTRGQQVTLSCSPISGHRSVSWYQQTPGQGLQFLFEYFSETQRNKGNFPGRFSGRQFSNSRSEMNVSTLELGDSALYLCASSLGTGHEKLFFGSGTQLSVL.

The J gene is TRBJ1-1, the V gene TRBV27; TRBD1 aligns across 7 bases. V was pared by 5 bases and J by 4 bases, with 10 bases of the junction left unmatched. The CDR3 spans 15 residues. Germline CDR1 is MNHEY and CDR2 is SMNVEV (reference sequence). The CDR3 here is CASSPRATGPTEAFF. The CDR3 bases are TGTGCCAGCAGTCCCCGGGCGACAGGGCCCACTGAAGCTTTCTTT.

This chain uses TRBV6-5 with TRBJ2-7, with TRBD1 matching 7 bases. J gave up 2 bases and V 7 bases, and 5 bases lay outside the gene matches. The CDR3 extends over 13 amino acids. Germline V lookup: CDR1 MNHEY, CDR2 SVGAGI. The CDR3 reads CASTDRVTYEQYF. As DNA, the CDR3 is TGTGCCAGCACAGACAGGGTCACCTACGAGCAGTACTTC.

The chain combines TRBV2 with TRBJ1-3; no reliable D call. CDR3 length equals 14 residues. Germline-derived CDR1 and CDR2 are SNHLY and FYNNEI. Trimming took 3 bases from V and 4 from J, leaving 10 bases between them. The chain's CDR3 is CASSEVLAGNTIYF. The CDR3, as DNA: TGTGCCAGCAGTGAGGTACTTGCCGGAAACACCATATATTTT.

V gene TRBV28 combines with J gene TRBJ2-7; D is unresolved. The germline V gene encodes CDR1 MDHEN and CDR2 SYDVKM. V dropped 6 bases and J dropped 2 bases, with 8 bases sitting between them. The CDR3 has 12 amino acids. In DNA form, the CDR3 reads TGTGCCAGCAGGACACCTACCTACGAGCAGTACTTC. Translated: CASRTPTYEQYF.

In its sample, this clone was seen a few times. The chain combines TRBV27 with TRBJ2-5; TRBD2 matches at 7 bases. CDR3 length: 15 amino acids. Germline V gene lookup returns CDR1 MNHEY and CDR2 SMNVEV (reference sequence). The V and J ends lost 5 bases and 4 bases, in that order; junction bases with no gene match: 10. The CDR3 region is CASSGFWGGRETQYF. The CDR3 DNA follows: TGTGCCAGCAGTGGATTCTGGGGGGGGAGAGAGACCCAGTACTTC.

This clone was seen once. This chain uses TRBV5-1 with TRBJ2-1; 8 positions agree with TRBD2. Germline CDR1 and CDR2: SGHRS and YFSETQ. V lost 7 bases, J lost 7 bases, and 16 bases stayed unmatched. The CDR3 contains 16 residues. CDR3 region: CASGLGAGGRVNEQFF. The CDR3 nucleotides are TGCGCCAGCGGGCTCGGGGCGGGAGGTAGAGTTAATGAGCAGTTCTTC.

V gene TRBV4-1 combines with J gene TRBJ2-7; TRBD2 might be the D (7 bases). Trimming took 2 bases from V and 2 from J, leaving 13 bases between them. Germline loops: CDR1 MGHRA, CDR2 YSYEKL. This CDR3 is 15 amino acids long. CDR3 bases: TGCGCCAGCAGCCAATTAAGCGGGACAACCTACGAGCAGTACTTC. Protein product: CASSQLSGTTYEQYF.

CDR3: CASSLAVLIDNRDEKLFF. The CDR3 DNA reads as TGTGCCAGCAGCTTGGCCGTCTTAATTGACAACCGTGATGAAAAACTGTTTTTT. The chain employs TRBV5-5 and TRBJ1-4; D not resolved. This CDR3 contains 18 residues. Germline V gives CDR1 SGHKS, CDR2 YYEKEE (reference sequence). With 0 bases removed from V and 6 bases from J, the gap between germline ends came to 21 bases.

The genes are TRBV6-4 and TRBJ2-7; D may correspond to TRBD1 or TRBD2 (5 bases each). CDR1 and CDR2 from the germline V gene are MRHNA and SNTAGT. The CDR3 consists of 13 residues. V was shortened by 8 bases and J by 2 bases, with 13 bases between the two germline ends. Here the CDR3 reads CASGRDGAYEQYF. CDR3 nucleotide sequence: TGTGCCAGCGGCCGGGACGGAGCCTACGAGCAGTACTTC.

The chain links TRBV7-6 to TRBJ2-3, with a weak D call TRBD1 (6 bases). CDR3 length equals 15 residues. The V end lost 1 base, the J end lost 3 bases, and 11 bases lay between the germline ends. Looked up from germline, CDR1 is SGHVS and CDR2 is FNYEAQ. The CDR3 region has the DNA TGTGCCAGCAGCTTAGATAACAGGGCGACAGATACGCAGTATTTT. Its protein is CASSLDNRATDTQYF.

Concerning this clone itself: At one boundary the junction diverges from the germline segment, which might be a read error. This chain uses TRBV5-1 with TRBJ2-7; D uncertain. From germline, CDR1 is SGHRS and CDR2 YFSETQ. This CDR3 contains 12 residues. The chain's CDR3 is CASSPWGYEQYF. In DNA form, the CDR3 reads TGTGCCAGCAGCCCGTGGGGCTACGAGCAGTACTTC.

This clone was counted a few times. This same CDR3 is encoded by further DNA sequences in the sample. The CDR3 spells CGGYYEKLFF. In DNA form, the CDR3 reads TGCGGAGGTTACTATGAAAAACTGTTTTTT. This chain joins TRBV29-1 and TRBJ1-4; D is unresolved. The CDR3 is made up of 10 amino acids. Germline lookup yields CDR1 SQVTM and CDR2 ANQGSEA.

This chain uses TRBV28 with TRBJ1-5; D call uncertain. The CDR3 consists of 15 residues. V was shortened by 5 bases and J by 0 bases, with 11 bases between the two germline ends. The germline gives CDR1 MDHEN, CDR2 SYDVKM. In DNA form, the CDR3 reads TGTGCCAGCAGTCCAAAGGTGTATAGCAATCAGCCCCAGCATTTT. Amino acids: CASSPKVYSNQPQHF. Full variable domain (missing parts from reference TRBV28 and TRBJ1-5): DVKVTQSSRYLVKRTGEKVFLECVQDMDHENMFWYRQDPGLGLRLIYFSYDVKMKEKGDIPEGYSVSREKKERFSLILESASTNQTSMYLCASSPKVYSNQPQHFGDGTRLSIL.

The count of this clone is one. The V call is TRBV7-9, the J call TRBJ2-3, with D maybe TRBD2 (5 bases). Per germline, CDR1 SEHNR and CDR2 FQNEAQ (reference sequence). The CDR3 contains 15 residues. V was clipped by 3 bases and J by 2 bases, with 12 bases between them. The CDR3 DNA follows: TGTGCCAGCAGCTTCCGCGGGCCCGACACAGATACGCAGTATTTT. It encodes CASSFRGPDTDTQYF. Full variable domain (missing parts from reference TRBV7-9 and TRBJ2-3): DTGVSQNPRHKITKRGQNVTFRCDPISEHNRLYWYRQTLGQGPEFLTYFQNEAQLEKSRLLSDRFSAERPKGSFSTLEIQRTEQGDSAMYLCASSFRGPDTDTQYFGPGTRLTVL.

The gene calls are TRBV19 and TRBJ2-1, with 7 bases that match TRBD2. J was trimmed by 7 bases and V by 3 bases; bases with no gene match: 12. CDR1 and CDR2 from the germline V gene are LNHDA and SQIVND (reference sequence). The CDR3 is 16 amino acids. CDR3 amino acids: CASSIYWGGSRNEQFF. The CDR3 nucleotides are TGTGCCAGTAGTATTTACTGGGGCGGGAGTCGGAATGAGCAGTTCTTC.

Worth noting for this clone: A much more abundant neighbour one base away suggests this may be a read error. Other nucleotide sequences from this sample produce the same CDR3. This chain joins TRBV4-1 and TRBJ2-1; 7 bases agree with TRBD2. J lost 5 bases, V lost 0 bases, and 4 bases had no gene match. CDR3 length: 15 residues. The germline V gene has CDR1 MGHRA and CDR2 YSYEKL. The CDR3 reads CASSQEGGGHNEQFF. The CDR3 DNA reads TGCGCCAGCAGCCAAGAGGGCGGGGGTCACAATGAGCAGTTCTTC.

The chain carries TRBV7-8 and TRBJ2-2; D is perhaps TRBD1 (6 bases). CDR1 and CDR2 (germline): SGHVS, FQNEAQ. This CDR3 comprises 16 residues. Trimming took off 1 base at V and 1 base at J, with 10 bases between the two ends. As DNA, the CDR3 is TGTGCCAGCAGCTTAGTCGGCAGGGGGAACACCGGGGAGCTGTTTTTT. Amino acid sequence: CASSLVGRGNTGELFF.

A few counts support this clone. J is TRBJ1-1 and V is TRBV9, with D unclear. V dropped 4 bases and J dropped 1 base, with 17 bases sitting between them. Germline values: CDR1 SGDLS, CDR2 YYNGEE. The CDR3 totals 16 residues. CDR3 region: CASSPVGLRANTEAFF. CDR3 in DNA: TGTGCCAGCAGCCCCGTAGGATTGAGGGCGAACACTGAAGCTTTCTTT.

The V gene is TRBV9, the J gene TRBJ2-2; TRBD2 is a possible D gene (6 bases). V gave up 4 bases and J gave up 7 bases, with 11 bases separating them. This CDR3 spans 13 amino acids. CDR1 is SGDLS, CDR2 YYNGEE, per germline. The CDR3 region is CASSPSGGGELFF. The CDR3 DNA sequence: TGTGCCAGCAGCCCGTCCGGGGGCGGGGAGCTGTTTTTT.

The rearrangement uses TRBV27 and TRBJ2-6; no clear D gene. The CDR3 contains 14 residues. V was pared by 2 bases and J by 1 base, with 3 bases between. CDR1 and CDR2 from the germline V gene are MNHEY and SMNVEV (reference sequence). In DNA form, the CDR3 reads TGTGCCAGCAGTTTAGGGTCTGGGGCCAACGTCCTGACTTTC. This translates into CASSLGSGANVLTF.

V and J are TRBV28 and TRBJ1-1; maybe TRBD1 (6 bases). Trimming shortened V by 2 bases and J by 11 bases, and 12 bases separated the two germline ends. The CDR3 covers 12 residues. Germline V gene data show CDR1 as MDHEN and CDR2 as SYDVKM. CDR3 bases: TGTGCCAGCAGTTTACGTGGGGGGCTGGCTTTCTTT. This translates into CASSLRGGLAFF. Looking up the rest from reference TRBV28 and TRBJ1-1 gives the full variable domain: DVKVTQSSRYLVKRTGEKVFLECVQDMDHENMFWYRQDPGLGLRLIYFSYDVKMKEKGDIPEGYSVSREKKERFSLILESASTNQTSMYLCASSLRGGLAFFGQGTRLTVV.